This TCR beta chain was sequenced in a study of CD8 T cells in Susac syndrome. Study outcomes and limitations: Susac syndrome CD8+ repertoires were clonally expanded, most strongly in CD8+ TEMRA cells. Total CD8+ and CD8+ TEMRA repertoires contained sixteen and five Susac-specific public clones, respectively.

This clonotype was seen once. Its specificity is not known. Blood CD8+ and CD4+ T cells underwent high-throughput TCR beta sequencing. Fulfillment of recently defined diagnostic criteria for definite or probable disease was shown by the patients with Susac syndrome. RNA amounts of about 0.45 to 1 ug underwent reverse transcription with random hexamers. TCRdb called the immunoSEQ multiplex PCR reads again in MiXCR, with one record for every CDR3 protein. The sample shows 65,000 to 95,000 distinct CDR3 sequences, about 94% of them seen only once. The CDR3 has 16 residues. V was cut by 2 bases and J by 5 bases, with 16 bases left in between. Germline V gives CDR1 MNHEY, CDR2 SVGAGI.

The receptor was isolated from a human donor with Susac syndrome. Sequenced: CD8+ T cells from PBMCs. V is TRBV6-5 and J is TRBJ1-5, with D hard to call. The chain's CDR3 is CASSYRGLGLDQPQHF. CDR3 in DNA: TGTGCCAGCAGTTACAGAGGGCTGGGTCTCGATCAGCCCCAGCATTTT.